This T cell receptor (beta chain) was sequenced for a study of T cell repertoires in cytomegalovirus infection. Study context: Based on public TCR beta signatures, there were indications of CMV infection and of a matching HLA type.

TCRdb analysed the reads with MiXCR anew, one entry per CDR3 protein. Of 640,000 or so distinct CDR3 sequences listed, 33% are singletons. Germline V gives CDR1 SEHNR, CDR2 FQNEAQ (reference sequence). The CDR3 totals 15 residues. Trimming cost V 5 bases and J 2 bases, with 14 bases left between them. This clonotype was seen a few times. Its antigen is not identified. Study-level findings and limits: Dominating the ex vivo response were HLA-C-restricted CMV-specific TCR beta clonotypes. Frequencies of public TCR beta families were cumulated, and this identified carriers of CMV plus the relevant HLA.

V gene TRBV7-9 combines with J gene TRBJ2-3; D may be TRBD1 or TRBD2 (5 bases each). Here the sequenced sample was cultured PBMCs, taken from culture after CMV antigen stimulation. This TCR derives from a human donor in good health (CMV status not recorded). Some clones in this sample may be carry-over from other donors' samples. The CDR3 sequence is CASSAARGPTDTQYF. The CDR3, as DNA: TGTGCCAGCAGCGCGGCTCGGGGACCCACAGATACGCAGTATTTT.